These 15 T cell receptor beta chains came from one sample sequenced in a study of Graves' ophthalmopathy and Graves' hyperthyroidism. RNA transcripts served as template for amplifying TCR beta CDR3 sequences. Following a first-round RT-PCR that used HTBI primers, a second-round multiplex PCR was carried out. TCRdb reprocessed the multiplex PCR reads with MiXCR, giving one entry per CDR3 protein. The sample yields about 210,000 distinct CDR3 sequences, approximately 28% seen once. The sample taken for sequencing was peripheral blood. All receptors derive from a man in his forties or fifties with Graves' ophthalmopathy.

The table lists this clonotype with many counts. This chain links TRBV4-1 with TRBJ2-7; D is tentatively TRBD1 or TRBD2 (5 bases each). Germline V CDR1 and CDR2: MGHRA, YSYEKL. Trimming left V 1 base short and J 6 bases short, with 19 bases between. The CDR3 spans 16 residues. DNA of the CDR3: TGCGCCAGCAGCCAAGCCCCGGGACGGACGAATCTCGAGCAGTACTTC. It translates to CASSQAPGRTNLEQYF.

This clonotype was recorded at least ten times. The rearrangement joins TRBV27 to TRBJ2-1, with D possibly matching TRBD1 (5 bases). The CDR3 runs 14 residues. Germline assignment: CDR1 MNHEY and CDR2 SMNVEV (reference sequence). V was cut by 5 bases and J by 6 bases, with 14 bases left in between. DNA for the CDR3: TGTGCCAGCAGTCCCGCGGCAGGGCTCAATGAGCAGTTCTTC. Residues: CASSPAAGLNEQFF.

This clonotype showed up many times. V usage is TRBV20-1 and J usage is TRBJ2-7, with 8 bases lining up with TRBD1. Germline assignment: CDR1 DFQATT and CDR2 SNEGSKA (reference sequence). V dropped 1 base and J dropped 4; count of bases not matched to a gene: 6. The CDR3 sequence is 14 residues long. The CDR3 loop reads CSARGGTGTYEQYF. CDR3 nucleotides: TGCAGTGCTAGAGGAGGGACAGGCACTTACGAGCAGTACTTC.

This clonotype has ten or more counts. This chain's CDR3 is CASSPGLGSYEQYF. Written as DNA, the CDR3 is TGTGCCAGTTCCCCCGGACTAGGCTCCTACGAGCAGTACTTC. The chain recombines TRBV6-6 with TRBJ2-7, with TRBD2 identical over 7 bases. Trimming at V came to 9 bases and at J to 0 bases, leaving 8 bases not matched to a gene. The CDR3 sequence is 14 residues long. The germline gives CDR1 MNHNY, CDR2 SVGAGI (reference sequence).

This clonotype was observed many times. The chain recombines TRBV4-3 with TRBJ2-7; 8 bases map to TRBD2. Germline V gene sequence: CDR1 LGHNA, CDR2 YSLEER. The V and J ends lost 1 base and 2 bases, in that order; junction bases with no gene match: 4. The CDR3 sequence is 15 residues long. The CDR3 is CASSQATSAPYEQYF. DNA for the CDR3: TGCGCCAGCAGCCAAGCGACTAGCGCCCCCTACGAGCAGTACTTC.

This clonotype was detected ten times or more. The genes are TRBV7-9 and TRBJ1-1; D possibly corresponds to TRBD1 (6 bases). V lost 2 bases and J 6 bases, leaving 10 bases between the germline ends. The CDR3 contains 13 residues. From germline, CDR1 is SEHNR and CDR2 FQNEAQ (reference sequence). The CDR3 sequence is CASSLRGGAEAFF. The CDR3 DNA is TGTGCCAGCAGCTTAAGGGGGGGGGCTGAAGCTTTCTTT.

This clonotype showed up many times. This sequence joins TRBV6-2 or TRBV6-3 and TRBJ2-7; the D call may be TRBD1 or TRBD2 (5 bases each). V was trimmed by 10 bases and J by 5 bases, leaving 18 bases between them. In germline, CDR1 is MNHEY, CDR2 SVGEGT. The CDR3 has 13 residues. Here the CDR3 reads CATGRGPPNEQYF. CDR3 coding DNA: TGTGCCACCGGTCGGGGACCTCCTAACGAGCAGTACTTC.

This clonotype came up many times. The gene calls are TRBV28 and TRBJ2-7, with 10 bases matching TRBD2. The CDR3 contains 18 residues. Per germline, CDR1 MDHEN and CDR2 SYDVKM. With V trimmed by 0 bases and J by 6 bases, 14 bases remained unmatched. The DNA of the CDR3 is TGTGCCAGCAGTTTATGCCGAGCTAGCGGGAGACTCATCTGCGAGCAGTACTTC. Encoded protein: CASSLCRASGRLICEQYF.

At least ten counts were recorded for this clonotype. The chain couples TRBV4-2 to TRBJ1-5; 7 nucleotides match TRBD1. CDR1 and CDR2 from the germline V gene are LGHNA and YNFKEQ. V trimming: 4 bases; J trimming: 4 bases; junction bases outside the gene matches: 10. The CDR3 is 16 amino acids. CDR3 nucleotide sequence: TGTGCCAGCAGCCTGTACGGGGACAGACAGAATCAGCCCCAGCATTTT. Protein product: CASSLYGDRQNQPQHF.

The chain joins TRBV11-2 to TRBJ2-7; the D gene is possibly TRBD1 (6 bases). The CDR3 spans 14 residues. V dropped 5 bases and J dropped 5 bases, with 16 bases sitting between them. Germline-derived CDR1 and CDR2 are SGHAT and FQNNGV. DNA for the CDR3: TGTGCCAGCAGCCAGCAGGGGCCAGGGGACGAGCAGTACTTC. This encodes CASSQQGPGDEQYF.

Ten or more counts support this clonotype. This chain's CDR3 is CASSRAETTGELFF. CDR3 DNA: TGTGCCAGTAGTAGAGCAGAGACTACCGGGGAGCTGTTTTTT. The chain recombines TRBV19 with TRBJ2-2; D not certain. Trimming removed 4 bases from V and 5 bases from J, with 11 bases in between. The CDR3 extends over 14 amino acids. Germline values: CDR1 LNHDA, CDR2 SQIVND (reference sequence).

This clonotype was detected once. As DNA, the CDR3 is TGTGCCAGCAGGGGGGGGGGCCGGCGGACTGAAGCTTTCTTT. This sequence encodes CASRGGGRRTEAFF. The rearrangement links TRBV27 to TRBJ1-1; a possible D gene is TRBD1 (6 bases). V was cut by 6 bases and J by 5 bases, with 16 bases left in between. This CDR3 spans 14 amino acids. From germline, CDR1 is MNHEY and CDR2 SMNVEV (reference sequence).

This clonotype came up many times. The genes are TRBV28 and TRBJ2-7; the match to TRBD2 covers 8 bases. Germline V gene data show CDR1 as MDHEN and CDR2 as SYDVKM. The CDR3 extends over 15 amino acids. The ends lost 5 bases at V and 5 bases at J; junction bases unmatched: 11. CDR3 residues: CASSPLGTRGHEQYF. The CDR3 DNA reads TGTGCCAGCAGTCCCCTCGGGACTAGAGGCCACGAGCAGTACTTC.

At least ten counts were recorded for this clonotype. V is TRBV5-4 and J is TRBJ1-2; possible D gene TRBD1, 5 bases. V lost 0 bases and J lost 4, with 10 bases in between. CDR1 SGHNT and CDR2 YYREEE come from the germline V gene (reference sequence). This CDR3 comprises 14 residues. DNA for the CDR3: TGTGCCAGCAGCTTGGATCGGGGGAGCTATGGCTACACCTTC. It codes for CASSLDRGSYGYTF.

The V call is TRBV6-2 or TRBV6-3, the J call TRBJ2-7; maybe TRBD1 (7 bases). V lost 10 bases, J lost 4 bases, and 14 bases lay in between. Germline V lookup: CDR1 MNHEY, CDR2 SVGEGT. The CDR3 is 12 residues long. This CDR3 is CATYRGGYEQYF. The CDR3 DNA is TGTGCCACTTACAGGGGAGGTTACGAGCAGTACTTC.